This TCR beta chain derives from a study of human T cells and chemical hapten exposure. This sample's time point: pre-sensitization, week 0. Treatment defined: therapeutic diphenylcyclopropenone sensitization with weekly scalp DPC. Study-wide results and limits: Compared with pre-sensitization or healthy control sets, expanded TCRs clustered more.

TCRdb re-called the RACE reads with MiXCR, one entry per CDR3 protein. Of nearly 110,000 distinct CDR3 sequences in the sample, 9.5% to 15% were seen once. Looked up from germline, CDR1 is MNHEY and CDR2 is SVGAGI. The V gene end was trimmed by 6 bases and the J gene end by 0 bases; junction bases not matched to a gene: 8. This CDR3 has 15 residues. On this clonotype itself: Its antigen is still unknown.

This sequence joins TRBV6-5 and TRBJ2-7, with 7 positions matching TRBD1. The clonotype originates from a woman aged 45-65 years with alopecia areata. Some clones in this sample may be carry-over from other donors' samples. Sequenced material: whole blood, taken in connection with sensitization to the hapten diphenylcyclopropenone (DPC). CDR3 DNA sequence: TGTGCCAGCAGATACGCCGGGACAGACTCCTACGAGCAGTACTTC. Its translation: CASRYAGTDSYEQYF.